This entry is about one T cell receptor (beta chain). Its recognized antigen is unknown. No base quality information exists; no much larger clone differs at one position. Inclusive of the bounding cysteine and phenylalanine, the CDR3 is 13 residues long. The read is trimmed to its CDR3 DNA, 39 bases read in frame from base 1. Library creation used PCR. DNA from cultured CD4+ T cells underwent TCR sequencing with the Oncomine TCR Beta short-read assay at the Johns Hopkins FTIC core. Genomic DNA was extracted from the cultured CD4+ T cells with the QIAamp micro DNA kit. Oncomine TCR Beta libraries from cultured CD4+ T cells were pooled with unique dual indexes and sequenced on an Illumina iSeq 100. The original pipeline was this. Non-productive sequences were removed, and CDR3s not starting with C, not ending with F or W, or shorter than 7 amino acids were discarded. Antigen-specific clonotypes were identified with the MANAFEST web application by comparing peptide-stimulated wells with reference and other culture wells. For a clone to be called positive, the clone needed an FDR below 0.05, an odds ratio above 5, and a productive frequency above 0.1% in at least two of three replicate wells. Clonotypes that were significantly expanded in both SARS-CoV-2 spike wells and at least one common cold coronavirus spike condition were defined as cross-reactive. Similarity between CDR3 sequences was evaluated in R version 3.6.1 using Levenshtein distances (stringdist) and unrooted phylogenetic trees (ape). TCRdb applied fastp at Q25 and MiXCR to the public reads, then kept only in-frame beta chains. For every CDR3 protein sequence, its rows merge into one entry that carries the most common genes and DNA. TCRdb, not the original authors, processed these V and J calls. The sample contains approximately 14,000 distinct CDR3 sequences, 65% to 80% of them found a single time. The ten largest clonotypes hold about 11% of the sample.

The sample is drawn from a study of vaccination and CD4 T cells after COVID-19 (dated by TCRdb to 2022 to 2024). Regarding the study in general: Convalescent patients had a positive SARS-CoV-2 result on nasal swab PCR, and of these patients, nine had mild disease and one had severe disease. Participants received two doses of either the Pfizer-BioNTech BNT162b2 vaccine (n=8) or the Moderna mRNA-1273 vaccine (n=2). In fewer than 12 COVID-19 convalescent patients and a few infection-naive healthy vaccine recipients, researchers compared the spike-specific CD4+ TCR repertoire from before mRNA vaccination with the repertoire from after. In the convalescent cohort there were six males and four females, among whom were two Hispanic individuals, seven Caucasians, two Asians and one multiracial person. In control cultures, a CEFX viral epitope pool was used as positive control, an HIV-1 Nef peptide pool was used as negative control, or no peptide was added. Post-COVID blood samples were collected from convalescent patients a median of approximately 100 days after diagnosis, with a range of about 30 to 161 days. Post-vaccine blood samples were collected a median of approximately 72 days after the second vaccine dose, ranging from 14 to 241 days. Overlapping spike peptide pools from SARS-CoV-2 and from the common cold coronaviruses HCoV-NL63, HCoV-OC43 and HCoV-229E were used as culture stimuli.

General study outcomes and caveats: In convalescent patients, a median approximately 89% of post-vaccine SARS-CoV-2-reactive clones were detected only after vaccination, suggesting vaccine-specific priming. An increase in the median number of SARS-CoV-2-reactive clonotypes from 20 to 25 after infection to 38 after vaccination was observed, but the change was not found to be significant. Of the vaccine-specific clones found in convalescent patients, nearly all (304 of 307) were mono-reactive for SARS-CoV-2 spike instead of being cross-reactive with common cold coronaviruses. Only a relatively small number of convalescent patients were included in the study, and early timepoints following natural infection were not analyzed.

What the treatment or condition label conveys for this sample: approximately nine-day PBMC culture with coronavirus spike peptide pools or control peptides (ViraFEST assay). The ViraFEST assay was used in the study, in which antigen-specific T cells were expanded with peptide pools and expanded clonotypes were subsequently identified by TCR sequencing. The positive SARS-CoV-2 PCR tests of the convalescent patients were dated from March to December 2020, before the Alpha, Beta and Delta variants emerged in the United States. Over 1.5 million PBMCs per well were cultured in IMDM with roughly 5.2% human AB serum and about 9.2 IU/ml IL-2, plus 10 ug/ml peptide pools. Half of the culture medium was replaced with fresh IL-2-containing medium on days 3 and 7. CD4+ T cells were isolated after 10 days of culture through negative selection using the EasySep CD4+ T cell isolation kit. Ficoll-Paque Plus gradient centrifugation was used to isolate PBMCs from whole blood, and the isolated PBMCs were then either used fresh or cryopreserved at -140C. Each culture condition was generally run in triplicate wells.

This TCR derives from a human donor who had recovered from COVID-19. Here the chain combines TRBV21-1 and TRBJ1-2; the table's TRBD1 call for D was not verified on the DNA. TRBV21-1 is shown as a pseudogene. The specimen sequenced was CD4+ T cells from blood, cultured in vitro. The DNA sequence is given as TGTGCCAGCCGCGGACAGCCAAACTATGGCTACACCTTC. Its translation is CASRGQPNYGYTF.